Listed here are 18 T cell receptor beta chains from one sample, sequenced in a study of CD8 T cells in Susac syndrome. A quantity of about 0.5 to 1 ug RNA underwent reverse transcription using random hexamers. TCRdb recomputed calls from the immunoSEQ multiplex PCR reads with MiXCR, one row per CDR3 protein. The repertoire holds about 240,000 distinct CDR3 sequences, with 90% to 97% as singletons. Sequencing was performed on CD4+ T cells from PBMCs. These receptors were obtained from a human donor with Susac syndrome.

The V call is TRBV5-4, the J call TRBJ2-7; perhaps D is TRBD1 or TRBD2 (6 bases each). Looked up from germline, CDR1 is SGHNT and CDR2 is YYREEE (reference sequence). V was clipped by 0 bases and J by 4 bases, with 17 bases between them. The CDR3 runs to 16 residues. The CDR3 here is CASSLGGRAGNYEQYF. The CDR3 DNA is TGTGCCAGCAGCTTGGGGGGGCGTGCGGGAAATTACGAGCAGTACTTC.

The rearrangement links TRBV7-9 to TRBJ2-1; TRBD2 agrees at 8 bases. Trimming took 4 bases from V and 11 from J; bases not matched to a gene: 4. CDR1 SEHNR and CDR2 FQNEAQ come from the germline V gene (reference sequence). The CDR3 totals 12 residues. The CDR3 DNA follows: TGTGCCAGCAGCTCCAGCGGGAGTAAGCAGTTCTTC. The encoded protein is CASSSSGSKQFF. Drawing the rest from reference TRBV7-9 and TRBJ2-1, the complete variable domain is DTGVSQNPRHKITKRGQNVTFRCDPISEHNRLYWYRQTLGQGPEFLTYFQNEAQLEKSRLLSDRFSAERPKGSFSTLEIQRTEQGDSAMYLCASSSSGSKQFFGPGTRLTVL.

CDR3 region: CASSQMGQGNGYTF. The CDR3, as DNA: TGTGCCAGCAGCCAGATGGGACAGGGTAATGGCTACACCTTC. The chain couples TRBV4-2 to TRBJ1-2; 9 bases match TRBD1. From germline, CDR1 is LGHNA and CDR2 YNFKEQ. Trimming cost V 3 bases and J 6 bases; bases outside gene matches: 5. The CDR3 runs to 14 residues.

The rearrangement links TRBV12-5 to TRBJ2-1; D possibly matches TRBD1 or TRBD2 (5 bases each). CDR1 is LGHNT and CDR2 is FRNRAP in the germline V gene. This CDR3 comprises 16 residues. V lost 7 bases to trimming and J lost 0 bases, with 16 bases between them. The CDR3 is CASALDRGPSYNEQFF. The CDR3 nucleotides read TGTGCTAGTGCCCTAGACCGGGGCCCCTCCTACAATGAGCAGTTCTTC.

This clonotype was recorded a few times. The chain couples TRBV7-2 to TRBJ2-2, with no clear D. V lost 2 bases and J lost 2, with 3 bases in between. This CDR3 comprises 13 residues. Germline V gene sequence: CDR1 SGHTA, CDR2 FQGNSA. The CDR3 reads CASSLPNTGELFF. CDR3 nucleotides: TGTGCCAGCAGCTTACCTAACACCGGGGAGCTGTTTTTT.

This chain connects TRBV5-1 to TRBJ1-1, with D possibly being TRBD1 (5 bases). There are 14 residues in the CDR3. The V gene's germline CDR1 is SGHRS and CDR2 YFSETQ. The germline V and J ends were trimmed by 0 bases and 4 bases, with 10 bases remaining between them. CDR3 sequence (DNA): TGCGCCAGCAGCTTGGGAGGGGCTGGCACTGAAGCTTTCTTT. Protein product: CASSLGGAGTEAFF.

This chain links TRBV9 with TRBJ2-7; the D gene is possibly TRBD1 (5 bases). The CDR3 consists of 13 residues. The V end lost 1 base, the J end lost 6 bases, and 11 bases lay between the germline ends. Germline assignment: CDR1 SGDLS and CDR2 YYNGEE. CDR3 region: CASSVNRQGEQYF. The CDR3 DNA is TGTGCCAGCAGCGTAAACAGGCAGGGCGAGCAGTACTTC.

The rearrangement uses TRBV5-1 and TRBJ1-4; D is ambiguous. CDR3 size: 20 residues. CDR1 is SGHRS, CDR2 YFSETQ, per germline. V was pared by 2 bases and J by 0 bases, with 23 bases between. CDR3 protein: CASSFGGASNPTATNEKLFF. The CDR3 coding sequence is TGCGCCAGCAGCTTCGGCGGAGCCTCCAACCCTACTGCAACTAATGAAAAACTGTTTTTT.

The J gene is TRBJ2-1, the V gene TRBV20-1, with D possibly being TRBD1 (6 bases). Trimming removed 8 bases from V and 0 bases from J, with 11 bases in between. Per the germline V gene, CDR1 is DFQATT and CDR2 is SNEGSKA (reference sequence). This CDR3 contains 13 residues. The CDR3 coding sequence is TGCAGTACGAGGGGGAGCTCCTACAATGAGCAGTTCTTC. Its translation is CSTRGSSYNEQFF.

The chain links TRBV4-1 to TRBJ2-1; 7 nucleotides align to TRBD2. Per the germline V gene, CDR1 is MGHRA and CDR2 is YSYEKL. J was trimmed by 2 bases and V by 4 bases; bases with no gene match: 11. This CDR3 spans 17 amino acids. CDR3 amino acids: CASSLPPASGTYNEQFF. In DNA, the CDR3 is TGCGCCAGCAGCCTCCCCCCGGCCAGCGGGACCTACAATGAGCAGTTCTTC.

The chain uses TRBV29-1 and TRBJ2-3, with 11 bases aligning to TRBD2. Germline loops: CDR1 SQVTM, CDR2 ANQGSEA. V was clipped by 5 bases and J by 0 bases; unmatched bases: 10. This CDR3 has 17 residues. CDR3 DNA sequence: TGCAGCGTTCTCGGGCTAGCGGGAGGAGGGAGCACAGATACGCAGTATTTT. It yields the protein CSVLGLAGGGSTDTQYF.

This chain uses TRBV13 with TRBJ1-2; D perhaps matches TRBD1 (6 bases). This CDR3 contains 17 residues. Germline CDR1 is PRHDT and CDR2 is FYEKMQ (reference sequence). The germline V and J ends were trimmed by 4 bases and 4 bases, with 22 bases remaining between them. The CDR3 DNA reads TGTGCCAGCAGCTCGACAGAAAAATGGGGGCCGATCTATGGCTACACCTTC. It encodes CASSSTEKWGPIYGYTF.

This chain uses TRBV30 with TRBJ2-7, with 8 bases lining up with TRBD1. Germline trimming cut 1 base from V and 6 bases from J; bases unmatched to any gene: 5. The germline V gene encodes CDR1 GTSNPN and CDR2 SVGIG (reference sequence). The CDR3 is 13 residues long. CDR3 loop: CAWSEAGGREQYF. The CDR3 coding sequence is TGTGCCTGGAGTGAGGCAGGGGGCCGCGAGCAGTACTTC.

The chain uses TRBV6-5 and TRBJ1-2, with a possible D match to TRBD1 (5 bases). This CDR3 has 12 residues. CDR1 is MNHEY, CDR2 SVGAGI, per germline. V lost 5 bases and J 3 bases, leaving 7 bases between the germline ends. CDR3 nucleotide sequence: TGTGCCAGCAGTGGGGCAGACTATGGCTACACCTTC. Amino acid sequence: CASSGADYGYTF.

The chain is built from TRBV5-6 and TRBJ2-1, with 15 bases identical to TRBD2. Germline V gene lookup returns CDR1 SGHDT and CDR2 YYEEEE. The CDR3 covers 20 residues. The V segment lost 3 bases and the J segment 0 bases; nucleotides outside the gene matches: 10. The CDR3 DNA follows: TGTGCCAGCAGCTCCTTCGGACTAGCGGGAGGGCCCTCCTCCTACAATGAGCAGTTCTTC. Translation: CASSSFGLAGGPSSYNEQFF.

This rearrangement joins TRBV7-3 to TRBJ1-1, with D possibly matching TRBD1 (6 bases). V dropped 5 bases and J dropped 1 base, with 11 bases sitting between them. The CDR3 sequence is 14 residues long. Germline V gene sequence: CDR1 SGHTA, CDR2 FQGTGA. The CDR3 reads CASSPWGANTEAFF. CDR3 bases: TGTGCCAGCAGCCCGTGGGGGGCGAACACTGAAGCTTTCTTT.

This sequence joins TRBV29-1 and TRBJ2-1; weak D call: TRBD2 (7 bases). Trimming stripped 7 bases from V and 3 bases from J, with 16 bases between. The CDR3 extends over 14 amino acids. CDR1 and CDR2 from the germline V gene are SQVTM and ANQGSEA. CDR3 DNA: TGCAGCGCCCCTAGGGGGGGAGACTACAATGAGCAGTTCTTC. Translated, it gives CSAPRGGDYNEQFF.

The chain is built from TRBV3-1 and TRBJ2-6, with D unresolved. The CDR3 is 16 amino acids. Germline V gene data show CDR1 as LGHDT and CDR2 as YNNKEL (reference sequence). The V and J ends lost 6 bases and 0 bases respectively, with 12 bases between them. CDR3 region: CASRQFSSSGANVLTF. CDR3 in DNA: TGTGCCAGCAGACAGTTCTCCAGCTCTGGGGCCAACGTCCTGACTTTC.